This T cell receptor beta chain was captured in a study of blood T cell repertoires in COVID-19 (dated by TCRdb to 2020 to 2021). With respect to the entire study: Samples from collaborators originated in the United States, Italy and Spain and spanned both the acute and convalescent phases of COVID-19. Sample metadata almost always included a de-identified subject ID, COVID-19 status, age in years and sex. Samples came from the ongoing ImmuneRACE study (first 160 participants) plus 1,254 subjects from 6 global collaborators. Where HLA class I and class II types were available, the types were taken from metadata supplied by the sample provider, not from assay-based typing. The repertoires were released in a freely available public database meant as a resource for research on the immune response to SARS-CoV-2. The prospective study material was composed of cDNA or gDNA derived from T cells, B-cell-depleted T cells, or PBMCs. Deeply sampled blood TCRbeta repertoires from subjects exposed to, actively infected with, or recovered from COVID-19 were included in the dataset.

Note on this clone: Its antigen is currently not known. No quality values exist for individual bases; no much larger clone is one base distant.

The immunoSEQ Assay, a bias-controlled multiplex PCR, was used to amplify TCRbeta CDR3 regions from genomic DNA. The study's processing was this. The number of nucleated cells in each sample was estimated from the amplification of reference gene primers within the assay. To quantify the absolute abundance of each unique TCRbeta CDR3 rearrangement, sequence reads were collapsed and filtered. For each sample, productive Simpson clonality was calculated by taking the square root of Simpson's diversity index across productive rearrangements. The immuneACCESS repertoire file appears here via TCRdb, limited to in-frame rearrangements. These files lack a portion of the clones; in checked studies, under half of the deficit traces to unresolved V genes, and the cause of the others is not known. V and J calls and clone size are copied from that table; D and trimming were computed from the DNA. The sample table contains approximately 490,000 clones; only one count was recorded for about 90% of them. Under 0.75% of the sample goes to the ten largest clones.

CDR1 LGHDT and CDR2 YNNKEL are derived from the germline V gene (reference sequence). The trim is 0 bases for V and 2 bases for J, with a gap of 12 bases between the germline ends. The CDR3 spans 16 residues, from the cysteine through the phenylalanine. The retained sequence is limited to the CDR3, 48 bases, with the frame set at the first base. Participants in the prospective study were enrolled through a virtual design, were aged about 18 to 100 years, and lived in roughly 25 United States geographic areas. To assign participants to cohorts, the prospective study relied on clinical history that participants themselves reported in a screening survey and a study questionnaire. For ImmuneRACE Cohort 3, a participant was defined as recovered based on two consecutive negative NP/OP PCR tests, clearance by a healthcare professional, or resolution of symptoms. In the prospective study, whole blood, serum and a nasopharyngeal or oropharyngeal swab were collected from each participant by mobile phlebotomists. Over an approximately two-month period, participants in the prospective study had the option of providing additional blood draws and questionnaires. Before DNA extraction, prospective study blood samples were shipped either frozen or at room temperature.

General study outcomes and caveats: The amount of clinical and demographic metadata varied by source and participant and was provided uncurated.

This clonotype was obtained from a woman between 18 and 29 years old who had recovered from COVID-19. Sample: PBMCs or T cells enriched from blood (not recorded which). The rearrangement combines TRBV3-1 (or the pseudogene TRBV3-2) with TRBJ2-3, with the D gene not clear enough to name. The DNA reads as follows: TGTGCCAGCAGCCAAGATCCAGGCAGCCTCACAGATACGCAGTATTTT. Its amino acids are CASSQDPGSLTDTQYF.